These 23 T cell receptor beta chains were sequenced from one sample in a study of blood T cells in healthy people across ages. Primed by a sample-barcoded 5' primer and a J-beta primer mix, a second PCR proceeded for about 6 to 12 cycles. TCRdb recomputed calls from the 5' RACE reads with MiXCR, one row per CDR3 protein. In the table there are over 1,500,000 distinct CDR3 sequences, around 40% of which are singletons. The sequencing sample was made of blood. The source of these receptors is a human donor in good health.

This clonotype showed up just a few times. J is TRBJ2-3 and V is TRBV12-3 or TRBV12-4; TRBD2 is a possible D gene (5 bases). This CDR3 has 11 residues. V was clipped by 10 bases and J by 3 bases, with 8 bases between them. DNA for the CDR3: TGTGCCACCTCGGGAACAGATACGCAGTATTTT. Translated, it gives CATSGTDTQYF.

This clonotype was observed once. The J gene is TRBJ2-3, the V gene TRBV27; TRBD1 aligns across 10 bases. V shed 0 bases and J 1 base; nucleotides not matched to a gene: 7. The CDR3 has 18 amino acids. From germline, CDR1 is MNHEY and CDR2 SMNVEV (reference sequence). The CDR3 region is CASSLSGQGRVCTDTQYF. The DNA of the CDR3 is TGTGCCAGCAGTTTATCGGGACAGGGGAGAGTGTGCACAGATACGCAGTATTTT.

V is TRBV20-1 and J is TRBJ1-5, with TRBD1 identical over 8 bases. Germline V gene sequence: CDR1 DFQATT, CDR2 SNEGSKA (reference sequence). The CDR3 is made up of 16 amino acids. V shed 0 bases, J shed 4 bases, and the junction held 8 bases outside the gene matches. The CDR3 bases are TGCAGTGCTAGAGACAGGGGGCCAACTAAAAATCAGCCCCAGCATTTT. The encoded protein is CSARDRGPTKNQPQHF.

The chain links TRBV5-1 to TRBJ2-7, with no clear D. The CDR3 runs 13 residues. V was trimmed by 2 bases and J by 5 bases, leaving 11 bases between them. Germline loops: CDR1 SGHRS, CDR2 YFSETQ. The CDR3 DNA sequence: TGCGCCAGCAGCTTAATGAGCCCCAACGAGCAGTACTTC. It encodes CASSLMSPNEQYF.

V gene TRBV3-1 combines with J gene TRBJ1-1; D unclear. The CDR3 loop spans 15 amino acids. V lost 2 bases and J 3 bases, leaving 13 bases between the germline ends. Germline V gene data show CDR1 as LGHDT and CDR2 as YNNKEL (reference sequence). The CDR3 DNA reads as TGTGCCAGCAGCCAACTTGCTGGGCAGGACACTGAAGCTTTCTTT. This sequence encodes CASSQLAGQDTEAFF.

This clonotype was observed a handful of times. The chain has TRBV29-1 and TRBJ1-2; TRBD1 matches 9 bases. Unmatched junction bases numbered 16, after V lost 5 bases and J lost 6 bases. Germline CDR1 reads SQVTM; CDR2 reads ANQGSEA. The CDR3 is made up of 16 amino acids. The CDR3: CSVPGGTQGARDGYTF. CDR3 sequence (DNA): TGCAGCGTTCCAGGCGGAACACAGGGGGCAAGAGATGGCTACACCTTC.

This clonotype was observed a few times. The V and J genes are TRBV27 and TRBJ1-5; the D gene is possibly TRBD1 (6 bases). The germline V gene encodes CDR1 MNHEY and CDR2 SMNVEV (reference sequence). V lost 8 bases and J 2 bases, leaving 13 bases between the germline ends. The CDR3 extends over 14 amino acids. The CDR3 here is CASWGGRRNQPQHF. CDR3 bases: TGTGCCAGCTGGGGGGGCCGTCGCAATCAGCCCCAGCATTTT.

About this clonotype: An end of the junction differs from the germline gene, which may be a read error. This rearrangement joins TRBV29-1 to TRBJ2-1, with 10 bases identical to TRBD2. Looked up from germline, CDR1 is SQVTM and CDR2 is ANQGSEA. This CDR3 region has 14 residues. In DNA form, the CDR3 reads TGCAGCGCTGAATTTAGCGGGGGGCCCAATGAGCAGTTCTTC. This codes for CSAEFSGGPNEQFF.

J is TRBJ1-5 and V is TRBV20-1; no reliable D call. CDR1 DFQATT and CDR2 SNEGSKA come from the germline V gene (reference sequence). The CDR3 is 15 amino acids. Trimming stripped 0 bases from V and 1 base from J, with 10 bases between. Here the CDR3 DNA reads TGCAGTGCTAGAGATAGGTACGGGAGCAATCAGCCCCAGCATTTT. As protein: CSARDRYGSNQPQHF.

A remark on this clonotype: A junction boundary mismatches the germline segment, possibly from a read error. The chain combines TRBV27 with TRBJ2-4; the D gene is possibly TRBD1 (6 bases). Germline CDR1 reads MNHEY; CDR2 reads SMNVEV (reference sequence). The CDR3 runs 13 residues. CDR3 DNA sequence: TGTGCCAGCAGTTCGGCCGATGGGGACATTCAGTACTTT. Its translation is CASSSADGDIQYF.

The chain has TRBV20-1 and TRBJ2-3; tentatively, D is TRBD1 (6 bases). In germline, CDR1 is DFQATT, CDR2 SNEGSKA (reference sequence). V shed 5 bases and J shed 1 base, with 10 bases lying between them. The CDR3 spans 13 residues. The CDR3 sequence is CSAHHRGTDTQYF. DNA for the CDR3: TGCAGTGCTCATCACAGGGGCACAGATACGCAGTATTTT.

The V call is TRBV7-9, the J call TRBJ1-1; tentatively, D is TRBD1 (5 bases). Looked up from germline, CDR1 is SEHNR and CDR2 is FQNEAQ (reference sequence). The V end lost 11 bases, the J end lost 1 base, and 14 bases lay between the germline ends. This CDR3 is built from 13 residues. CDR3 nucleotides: TGTGCCGGGACCCTAGAGGGGAACACTGAAGCTTTCTTT. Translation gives CAGTLEGNTEAFF.

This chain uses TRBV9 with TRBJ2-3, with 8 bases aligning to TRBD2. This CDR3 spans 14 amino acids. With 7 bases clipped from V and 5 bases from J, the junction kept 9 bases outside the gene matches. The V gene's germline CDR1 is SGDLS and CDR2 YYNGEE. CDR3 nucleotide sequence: TGTGCCAGCGCGGTTAGCGGGGCCGGAGATACGCAGTATTTT. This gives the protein CASAVSGAGDTQYF. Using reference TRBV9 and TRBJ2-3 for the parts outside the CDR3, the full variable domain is DSGVTQTPKHLITATGQRVTLRCSPRSGDLSVYWYQQSLDQGLQFLIQYYNGEERAKGNILERFSAQQFPDLHSELNLSSLELGDSALYFCASAVSGAGDTQYFGPGTRLTVL.

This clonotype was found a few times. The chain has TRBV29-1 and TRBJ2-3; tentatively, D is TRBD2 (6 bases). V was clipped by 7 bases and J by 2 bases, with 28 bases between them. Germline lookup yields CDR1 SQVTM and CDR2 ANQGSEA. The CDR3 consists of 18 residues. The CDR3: CSAVSILGIAEHTDTQYF. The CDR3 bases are TGCAGCGCCGTGTCCATTTTGGGAATAGCGGAGCACACAGATACGCAGTATTTT.

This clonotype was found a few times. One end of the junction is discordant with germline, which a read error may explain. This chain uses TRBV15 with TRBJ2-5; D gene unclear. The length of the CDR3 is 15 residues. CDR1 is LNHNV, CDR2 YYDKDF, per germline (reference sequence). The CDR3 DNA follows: TGTGCCACCAGAAGAGATAGGAGCTACCAAGAGACCCAGTACTTC. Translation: CATRRDRSYQETQYF. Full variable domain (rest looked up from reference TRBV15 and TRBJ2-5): DAMVIQNPRYQVTQFGKPVTLSCSQTLNHNVMYWYQQKSSQAPKLLFHYYDKDFNNEADTPDNFQSRRPNTSFCFLDIRSPGLGDTAMYLCATRRDRSYQETQYFGPGTRLLVL.

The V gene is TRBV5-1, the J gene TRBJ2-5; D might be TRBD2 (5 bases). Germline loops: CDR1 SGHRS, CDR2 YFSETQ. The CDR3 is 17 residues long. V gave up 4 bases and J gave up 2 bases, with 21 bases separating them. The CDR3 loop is CASSLGKSVGTQETQYF. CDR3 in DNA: TGCGCCAGCAGCCTCGGGAAAAGTGTCGGTACTCAAGAGACCCAGTACTTC.

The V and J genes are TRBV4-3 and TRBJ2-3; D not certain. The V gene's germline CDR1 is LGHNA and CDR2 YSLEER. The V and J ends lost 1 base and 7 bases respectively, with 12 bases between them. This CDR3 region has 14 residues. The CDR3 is CASSQGPKEYTQYF. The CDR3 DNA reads TGCGCCAGCAGCCAAGGGCCCAAGGAGTATACGCAGTATTTT.

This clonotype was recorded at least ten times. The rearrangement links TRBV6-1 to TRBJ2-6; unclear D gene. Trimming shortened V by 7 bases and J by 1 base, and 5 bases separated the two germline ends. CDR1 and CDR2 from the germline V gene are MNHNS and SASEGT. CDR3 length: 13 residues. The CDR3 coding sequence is TGTGCCAGCAAGTTGTCTGGGGCCAACGTCCTGACTTTC. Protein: CASKLSGANVLTF.

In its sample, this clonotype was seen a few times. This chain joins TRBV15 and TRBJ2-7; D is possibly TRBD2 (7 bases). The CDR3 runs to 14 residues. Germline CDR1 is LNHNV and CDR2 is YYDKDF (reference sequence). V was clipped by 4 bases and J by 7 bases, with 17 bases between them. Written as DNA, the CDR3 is TGTGCCACCAGCAAGGGGGAGGGTGGAAGAGAGCAGTACTTC. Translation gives CATSKGEGGREQYF.

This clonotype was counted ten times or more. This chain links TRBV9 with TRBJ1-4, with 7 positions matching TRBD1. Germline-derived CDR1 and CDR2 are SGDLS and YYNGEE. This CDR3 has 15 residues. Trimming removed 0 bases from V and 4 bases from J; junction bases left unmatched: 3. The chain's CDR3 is CASSVATGNNEKLFF. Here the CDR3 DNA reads TGTGCCAGCAGCGTAGCGACAGGGAATAATGAAAAACTGTTTTTT.

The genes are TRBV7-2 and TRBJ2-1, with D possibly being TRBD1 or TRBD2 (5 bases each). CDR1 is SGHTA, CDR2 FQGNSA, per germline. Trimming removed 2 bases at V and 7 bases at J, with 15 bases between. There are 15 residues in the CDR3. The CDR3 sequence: CASSLSGTRWNEQFF. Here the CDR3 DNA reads TGTGCCAGCAGCTTATCTGGGACCCGCTGGAATGAGCAGTTCTTC.

The CDR3 bases are TGTGCCATCAGTGAGACCAATCAGGGGGCGACGGGGGAGCAGTACTTC. Its translation: CAISETNQGATGEQYF. The genes are TRBV10-3 and TRBJ2-7; 8 bases fit TRBD1. Germline assignment: CDR1 ENHRY and CDR2 SYGVKD. V lost 2 bases to trimming and J lost 7 bases; unmatched junction nucleotides: 13. The CDR3 is 16 residues long.

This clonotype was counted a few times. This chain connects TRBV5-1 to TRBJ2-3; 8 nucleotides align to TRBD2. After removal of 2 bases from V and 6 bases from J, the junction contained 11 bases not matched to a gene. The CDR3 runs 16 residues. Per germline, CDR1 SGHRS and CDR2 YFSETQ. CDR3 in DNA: TGCGCCAGCAGCTTTGAGAAGCGGGGGACATGGGATACGCAGTATTTT. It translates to CASSFEKRGTWDTQYF.